These 26 T cell receptor beta chains were sequenced from one sample in a study of shared clonotypes between healthy human individuals (TCRdb year 2020). For the CD8 naive samples, CD45RO-negative cells were positively selected for CCR7, yielding a CD45RA+CCR7+ population from which TemRA cells were excluded. Library preparation was by the immunoSEQ multiplex PCR assay. Held by TCRdb, this immuneACCESS table contains in-frame sequences only and omits some clones. Under half of the omission traces to an unresolved V gene where checked; the cause of the rest is unknown. Here the sample has over 2,000,000 clones; just under 95% occur a single time. 1.5% to 2% of the sample belongs to the ten largest clones. Sequences were obtained from naive CD8+ T cells from PBMCs. The sample's cell subset or site label, in plain terms: CD45RA+CCR7+. Every receptor here comes from a young man in good health. Some clones in this sample may be carry-over from other donors' samples.

This chain joins TRBV13 and TRBJ2-2; unclear D gene. V shed 5 bases and J shed 0 bases, with 16 bases lying between them. Germline V CDR1 and CDR2: PRHDT, FYEKMQ (reference sequence). The CDR3 contains 17 residues. The CDR3 bases are TGTGCCAGCAGCCCGTTTGGCGGCAGTTCGAACACCGGGGAGCTGTTTTTT. As protein: CASSPFGGSSNTGELFF. Full variable domain (remainder filled in from reference TRBV13 and TRBJ2-2): AAGVIQSPRHLIKEKRETATLKCYPIPRHDTVYWYQQGPGQDPQFLISFYEKMQSDKGSIPDRFSAQQFSDYHSELNMSSLELGDSALYFCASSPFGGSSNTGELFFGEGSRLTVL.

This chain joins TRBV28 and TRBJ1-4; possible D gene TRBD1, 6 bases. The CDR3 sequence is 16 residues long. V gave up 6 bases and J gave up 3 bases, with 17 bases separating them. Germline V gene data show CDR1 as MDHEN and CDR2 as SYDVKM. The CDR3 region is CASRQPRDISNEKLFF. The CDR3 DNA is TGTGCCAGCAGACAACCCCGGGACATCTCTAATGAAAAACTGTTTTTT.

The V call is TRBV29-1, the J call TRBJ2-2; 10 nucleotides align to TRBD1. The germline gives CDR1 SQVTM, CDR2 ANQGSEA. This CDR3 has 16 residues. J was trimmed by 6 bases and V by 5 bases; bases with no gene match: 12. CDR3 protein: CSVRIRSGTGAGELFF. CDR3 nucleotides: TGCAGCGTTCGAATAAGGAGTGGGACAGGGGCCGGGGAGCTGTTTTTT.

This sequence joins TRBV27 and TRBJ2-7, with D tentatively TRBD1 or TRBD2 (5 bases each). The germline V and J ends were trimmed by 5 bases and 13 bases, with 24 bases remaining between them. CDR1 and CDR2 from the germline V gene are MNHEY and SMNVEV (reference sequence). The CDR3 length is 14 residues. The CDR3 sequence is CASSVNPGVLGEYF. The CDR3 DNA follows: TGTGCCAGCAGTGTAAACCCAGGTGTTCTGGGGGAATACTTC.

The V gene is TRBV10-3, the J gene TRBJ2-7; 7 nucleotides match TRBD2. This CDR3 is 16 amino acids long. Germline CDR1 is ENHRY and CDR2 is SYGVKD. With V trimmed by 10 bases and J by 0 bases, 15 bases remained unmatched. The CDR3 DNA sequence: TGTGCCACCGAGGACCTCCCGGGAGGCAGCTCCTACGAGCAGTACTTC. It codes for CATEDLPGGSSYEQYF.

V and J are TRBV7-9 and TRBJ1-2; D uncertain. The CDR3 covers 14 residues. From germline, CDR1 is SEHNR and CDR2 FQNEAQ (reference sequence). V lost 0 bases, J lost 6 bases, and 11 bases lay in between. The CDR3 DNA reads TGTGCCAGCAGCTTAGCGATGGCAGTCCATGGCTACACCTTC. Translating gives CASSLAMAVHGYTF.

This clone was observed a single time. V usage is TRBV5-4 and J usage is TRBJ2-7; 12 bases are a match to TRBD2. The germline V gene encodes CDR1 SGHNT and CDR2 YYREEE (reference sequence). V lost 5 bases to trimming and J lost 1 base; unmatched junction nucleotides: 4. The CDR3 length is 15 residues. CDR3: CASSNGLAGSYEQYF. CDR3 in DNA: TGTGCCAGCAGTAACGGACTAGCGGGATCCTACGAGCAGTACTTC.

This clone was found once. This rearrangement joins TRBV6-4 to TRBJ2-2, with D hard to call. The CDR3 spans 12 residues. Germline V gives CDR1 MRHNA, CDR2 SNTAGT. V lost 2 bases and J lost 4, with 2 bases in between. In DNA form, the CDR3 reads TGTGCCAGCAGTGACCCCACCGGGGAGCTGTTTTTT. This sequence encodes CASSDPTGELFF.

The chain is built from TRBV27 and TRBJ2-7; 8 bases are shared with TRBD2. Germline assignment: CDR1 MNHEY and CDR2 SMNVEV (reference sequence). J gave up 2 bases and V 3 bases, and 9 bases lay outside the gene matches. This CDR3 spans 16 amino acids. CDR3 sequence: CASSLGLLAEPYEQYF. Written as DNA, the CDR3 is TGTGCCAGCAGTTTGGGGTTACTAGCGGAGCCCTACGAGCAGTACTTC.

CDR3 sequence: CASTSGGIRNNEQFF. The DNA of the CDR3 is TGCGCCAGCACCTCGGGGGGGATCAGGAACAATGAGCAGTTCTTC. The rearrangement joins TRBV5-1 to TRBJ2-1; 8 bases map to TRBD2. The CDR3 extends over 15 amino acids. J was trimmed by 5 bases and V by 6 bases; bases with no gene match: 10. Germline V CDR1 and CDR2: SGHRS, YFSETQ.

The V gene is TRBV4-2, the J gene TRBJ2-1; D is unresolved. Germline V gene lookup returns CDR1 LGHNA and CDR2 YNFKEQ. V dropped 1 base and J dropped 5 bases, with 9 bases sitting between them. The CDR3 spans 14 residues. The CDR3 loop reads CASSQARTDNEQFF. CDR3 in DNA: TGTGCCAGCAGCCAAGCTAGAACAGACAATGAGCAGTTCTTC.

This clone appeared once. The chain employs TRBV11-2 and TRBJ2-3; maybe TRBD1 (5 bases). CDR1 and CDR2 from the germline V gene are SGHAT and FQNNGV. V was clipped by 2 bases and J by 0 bases, with 9 bases between them. CDR3 length: 15 residues. The CDR3 DNA reads TGTGCCAGCAGCTTACACCACAGGAGCACAGATACGCAGTATTTT. This gives the protein CASSLHHRSTDTQYF.

This chain connects TRBV7-9 to TRBJ2-1; weak D call: TRBD1 (6 bases). Trimming took off 4 bases at V and 3 bases at J, with 16 bases between the two ends. The CDR3 length is 16 residues. Germline assignment: CDR1 SEHNR and CDR2 FQNEAQ (reference sequence). CDR3 protein: CASSSPDQGYYNEQFF. Written as DNA, the CDR3 is TGTGCCAGCAGCTCCCCAGATCAGGGGTACTACAATGAGCAGTTCTTC.

The chain couples TRBV9 to TRBJ2-1; 8 positions match TRBD1. Trimming at V came to 0 bases and at J to 7 bases, leaving 12 bases not matched to a gene. Germline CDR1 and CDR2: SGDLS and YYNGEE. CDR3 size: 17 residues. This chain's CDR3 is CASSVVPTGAVSNEQFF. Written as DNA, the CDR3 is TGTGCCAGCAGCGTAGTCCCGACAGGGGCCGTTTCGAATGAGCAGTTCTTC. The complete variable domain, with remaining parts taken from reference TRBV9 and TRBJ2-1, reads DSGVTQTPKHLITATGQRVTLRCSPRSGDLSVYWYQQSLDQGLQFLIQYYNGEERAKGNILERFSAQQFPDLHSELNLSSLELGDSALYFCASSVVPTGAVSNEQFFGPGTRLTVL.

J is TRBJ2-7 and V is TRBV7-9, with D maybe TRBD2 (6 bases). This CDR3 has 13 residues. The V end was cut by 5 bases, the J end by 7 bases, with 15 bases between. Germline values: CDR1 SEHNR, CDR2 FQNEAQ (reference sequence). CDR3 residues: CASSGGLPAEQYF. CDR3 sequence (DNA): TGTGCCAGCAGCGGGGGACTCCCCGCGGAGCAGTACTTC.

The chain uses TRBV15 and TRBJ2-3; 14 bases line up with TRBD2. The trim removed 0 bases at V and 1 base at J, leaving 6 bases unmatched. The CDR3 sequence is 19 residues long. The V gene's germline CDR1 is LNHNV and CDR2 YYDKDF (reference sequence). Here the CDR3 reads CATSRDRTSGRRGTDTQYF. The CDR3 nucleotides are TGTGCCACCAGCAGAGATAGGACTAGCGGGAGGCGGGGCACAGATACGCAGTATTTT.

The chain is built from TRBV4-2 and TRBJ2-7; 16 bases are a match to TRBD2. V was clipped by 4 bases and J by 3 bases; unmatched bases: 6. This CDR3 contains 17 residues. Germline values: CDR1 LGHNA, CDR2 YNFKEQ. Here the CDR3 reads CASSLGTSGRAVYEQYF. DNA of the CDR3: TGTGCCAGCAGCCTCGGGACTAGCGGGAGGGCCGTCTACGAGCAGTACTTC.

Concerning this clone: At one end the junction does not follow the germline gene, possibly because of a read error. The CDR3 DNA follows: TGTGCCAGCAGTCCACGACCGGGACAGGGCATCTTC. This translates into CASSPRPGQGIF. The V call is TRBV27, the J call TRBJ2-7, with TRBD1 matching over 9 bases. CDR3 size: 12 residues. Per germline, CDR1 MNHEY and CDR2 SMNVEV (reference sequence).

Concerning this clone itself: Other DNA sequences in the same sample also yield this CDR3. The chain is built from TRBV5-1 and TRBJ2-7; no definite D call. The CDR3 is 12 residues long. The V end lost 1 base, the J end lost 7 bases, and 9 bases lay between the germline ends. Germline CDR1 and CDR2: SGHRS and YFSETQ. CDR3 residues: CASSLRSGEQYF. The DNA of the CDR3 is TGCGCCAGCAGCTTGAGATCCGGTGAGCAGTACTTC.

In regard to this clone: Other DNA variants within this sample encode the same CDR3. The rearrangement joins TRBV6-5 to TRBJ2-7; 10 bases line up with TRBD2. The CDR3 spans 15 residues. The ends lost 0 bases at V and 2 bases at J; junction bases unmatched: 1. The germline CDR1 and CDR2 sequences are MNHEY and SVGAGI. CDR3 in amino acids: CASSYSLAGAYEQYF. DNA of the CDR3: TGTGCCAGCAGTTACTCCCTAGCGGGAGCCTACGAGCAGTACTTC.

The chain has TRBV27 and TRBJ1-2; D not certain. V gave up 0 bases and J gave up 1 base, with 9 bases separating them. The CDR3 runs 15 residues. Germline V gene data show CDR1 as MNHEY and CDR2 as SMNVEV (reference sequence). CDR3 coding DNA: TGTGCCAGCAGTTTATCGAGGGCAGTTAACTATGGCTACACCTTC. Its translation: CASSLSRAVNYGYTF.

The chain couples TRBV13 to TRBJ2-7, with TRBD2 as a possible D gene (5 bases). The CDR3 is made up of 12 amino acids. The V gene's germline CDR1 is PRHDT and CDR2 FYEKMQ (reference sequence). Deletions cut 5 bases from V and 7 bases from J, with 12 bases between. The CDR3 DNA is TGTGCCAGCAGCCACCCCCGCGGGGAGCAGTACTTC. It specifies CASSHPRGEQYF.

The gene calls are TRBV5-1 and TRBJ2-1, with D possibly matching TRBD2 (6 bases). The germline CDR1 and CDR2 sequences are SGHRS and YFSETQ. V dropped 5 bases and J dropped 2 bases, with 14 bases sitting between them. The CDR3 runs 15 residues. CDR3 nucleotide sequence: TGCGCCAGCAGACCCGGGAGAAACGCCTACAATGAGCAGTTCTTC. Protein product: CASRPGRNAYNEQFF.

The rearrangement joins TRBV2 to TRBJ2-1; D remains unclear. Trimming removed 6 bases from V and 5 bases from J, with 20 bases in between. The CDR3 runs to 16 residues. CDR1 is SNHLY, CDR2 FYNNEI, per germline. CDR3 sequence reads: CASRPSATRANNEQFF. CDR3 in DNA: TGTGCCAGCAGGCCATCCGCGACAAGGGCAAACAATGAGCAGTTCTTC.

V and J are TRBV27 and TRBJ1-5; D might be TRBD1 (6 bases). The germline CDR1 and CDR2 sequences are MNHEY and SMNVEV (reference sequence). Trimming removed 11 bases at V and 7 bases at J, with 15 bases between. This CDR3 has 12 residues. The CDR3 DNA follows: TGTGCCCCAGCCGGGGGCGGGCAGCCCCAGCATTTT. Its translation: CAPAGGGQPQHF.

The gene calls are TRBV14 and TRBJ2-5; perhaps TRBD1 as D (6 bases). With 0 bases removed from V and 1 base from J, the gap between germline ends came to 12 bases. The CDR3 covers 16 residues. CDR1 and CDR2 (germline): SGHDN, FVKESK. CDR3 sequence: CASSQDSTGVQETQYF. CDR3 nucleotides: TGTGCCAGCAGCCAAGATTCGACAGGCGTCCAAGAGACCCAGTACTTC.